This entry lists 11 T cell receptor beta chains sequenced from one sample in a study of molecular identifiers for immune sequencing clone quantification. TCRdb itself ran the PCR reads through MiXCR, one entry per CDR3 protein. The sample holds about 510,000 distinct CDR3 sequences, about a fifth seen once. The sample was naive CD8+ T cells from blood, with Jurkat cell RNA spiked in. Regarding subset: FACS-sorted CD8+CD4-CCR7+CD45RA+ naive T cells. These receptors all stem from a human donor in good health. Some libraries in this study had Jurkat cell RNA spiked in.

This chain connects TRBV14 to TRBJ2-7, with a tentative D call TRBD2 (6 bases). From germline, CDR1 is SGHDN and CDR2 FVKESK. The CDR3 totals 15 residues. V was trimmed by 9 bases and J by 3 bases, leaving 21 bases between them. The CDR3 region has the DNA TGTGCCAGTTTTCGCGGGATAGGAGGTGACTACGAGCAGTACTTC. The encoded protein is CASFRGIGGDYEQYF.

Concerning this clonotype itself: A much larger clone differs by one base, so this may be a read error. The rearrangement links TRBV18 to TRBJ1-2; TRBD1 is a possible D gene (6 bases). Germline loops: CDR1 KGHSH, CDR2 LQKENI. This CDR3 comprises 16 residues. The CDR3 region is CTSSPPAGVMVYGYTF. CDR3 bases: TGTACCAGCTCACCACCTGCAGGGGTAATGGTTTATGGCTACACCTTC.

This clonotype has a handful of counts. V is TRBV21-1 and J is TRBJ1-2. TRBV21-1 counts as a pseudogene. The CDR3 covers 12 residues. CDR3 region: CASISLHYGYTF. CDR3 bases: TGTGCCAGCATTTCACTCCACTATGGCTACACCTTC.

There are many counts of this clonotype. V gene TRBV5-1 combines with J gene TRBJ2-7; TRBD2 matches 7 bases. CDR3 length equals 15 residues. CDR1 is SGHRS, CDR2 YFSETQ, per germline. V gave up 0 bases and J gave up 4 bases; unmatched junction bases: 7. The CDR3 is CASSLVPAGDYEQYF. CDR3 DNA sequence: TGCGCCAGCAGCTTGGTTCCGGCGGGAGATTACGAGCAGTACTTC.

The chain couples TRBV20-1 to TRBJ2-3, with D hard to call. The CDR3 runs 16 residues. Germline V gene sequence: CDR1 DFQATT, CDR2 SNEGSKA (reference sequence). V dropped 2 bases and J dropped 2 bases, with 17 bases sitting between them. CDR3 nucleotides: TGCAGTGCTAGAATCCTCCTTGGGGAAATCACAGATACGCAGTATTTT. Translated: CSARILLGEITDTQYF.

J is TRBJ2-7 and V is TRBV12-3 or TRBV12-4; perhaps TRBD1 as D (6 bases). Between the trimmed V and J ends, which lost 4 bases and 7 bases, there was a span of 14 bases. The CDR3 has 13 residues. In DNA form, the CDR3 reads TGTGCCAGCAGTTCGTCAGGGGATTTGGAGCAGTACTTC. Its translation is CASSSSGDLEQYF.

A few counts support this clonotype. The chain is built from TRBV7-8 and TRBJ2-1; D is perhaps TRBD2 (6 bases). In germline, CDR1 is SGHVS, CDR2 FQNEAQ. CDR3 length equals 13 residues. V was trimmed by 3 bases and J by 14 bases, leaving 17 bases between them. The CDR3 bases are TGTGCCAGCAGCTTTTCGGGACTGTCTGGAGAGTTCTTC. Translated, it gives CASSFSGLSGEFF.

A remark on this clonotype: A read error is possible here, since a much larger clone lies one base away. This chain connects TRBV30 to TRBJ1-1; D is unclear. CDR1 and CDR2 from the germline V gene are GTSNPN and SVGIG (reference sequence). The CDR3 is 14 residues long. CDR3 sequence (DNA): TGTGCCTTGCTCTCGTTTCCCCTATACACTGAAGCTTCCTTT. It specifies CALLSFPLYTEASF.

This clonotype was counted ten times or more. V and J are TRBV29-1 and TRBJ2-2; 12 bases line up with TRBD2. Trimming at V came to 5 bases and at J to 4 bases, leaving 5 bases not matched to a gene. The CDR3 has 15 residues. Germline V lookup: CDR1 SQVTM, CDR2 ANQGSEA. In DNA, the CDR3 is TGCAGCGTTTCTCTAGCGGGAGGGGGCACCGGGGAGCTGTTTTTT. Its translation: CSVSLAGGGTGELFF.

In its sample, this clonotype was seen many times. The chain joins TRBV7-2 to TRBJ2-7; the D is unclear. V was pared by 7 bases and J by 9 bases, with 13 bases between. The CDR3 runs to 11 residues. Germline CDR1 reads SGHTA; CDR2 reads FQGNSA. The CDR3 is CASTSSLGQYF. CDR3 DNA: TGTGCCAGCACCTCAAGTTTGGGGCAGTACTTC.

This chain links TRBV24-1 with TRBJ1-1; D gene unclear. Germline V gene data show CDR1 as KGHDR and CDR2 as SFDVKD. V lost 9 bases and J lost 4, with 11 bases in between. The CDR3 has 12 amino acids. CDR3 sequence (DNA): TGTGCCACCCGTGGTTACGGCACTGAAGCTTTCTTT. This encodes CATRGYGTEAFF.